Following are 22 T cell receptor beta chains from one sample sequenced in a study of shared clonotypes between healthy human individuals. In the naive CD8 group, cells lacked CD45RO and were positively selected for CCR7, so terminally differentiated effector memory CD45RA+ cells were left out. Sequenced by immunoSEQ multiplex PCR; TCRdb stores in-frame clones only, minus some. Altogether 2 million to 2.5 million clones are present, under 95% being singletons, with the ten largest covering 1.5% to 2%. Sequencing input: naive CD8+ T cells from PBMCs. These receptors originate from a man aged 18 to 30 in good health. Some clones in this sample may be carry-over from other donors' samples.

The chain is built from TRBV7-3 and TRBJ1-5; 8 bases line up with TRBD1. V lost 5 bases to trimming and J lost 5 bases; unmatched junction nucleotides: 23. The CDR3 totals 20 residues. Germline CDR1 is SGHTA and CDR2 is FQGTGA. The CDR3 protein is CASSRGTLTGQGAIHQPQHF. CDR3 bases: TGTGCCAGCAGCCGAGGGACATTAACGGGGCAGGGGGCAATCCATCAGCCCCAGCATTTT.

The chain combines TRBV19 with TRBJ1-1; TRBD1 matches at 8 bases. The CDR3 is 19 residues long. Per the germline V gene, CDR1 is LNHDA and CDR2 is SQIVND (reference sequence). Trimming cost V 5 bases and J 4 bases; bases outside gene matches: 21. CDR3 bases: TGTGCCAGTAGTCCGACTGCGGGACAGGTAGATGCCCCGACCACTGAAGCTTTCTTT. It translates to CASSPTAGQVDAPTTEAFF.

CDR3 region: CASSISSRTYEQYF. The CDR3 nucleotides read TGTGCCAGCAGCATCTCTAGCAGAACCTACGAGCAGTACTTC. The V and J genes are TRBV27 and TRBJ2-7; tentatively, D is TRBD2 (5 bases). This CDR3 comprises 14 residues. V was trimmed by 6 bases and J by 2 bases, leaving 14 bases between them. CDR1 is MNHEY and CDR2 is SMNVEV in the germline V gene (reference sequence).

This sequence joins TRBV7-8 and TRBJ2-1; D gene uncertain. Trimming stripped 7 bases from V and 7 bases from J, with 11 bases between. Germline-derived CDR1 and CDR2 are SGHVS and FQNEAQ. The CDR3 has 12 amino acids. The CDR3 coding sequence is TGTGCCAGCACTCATGGAGTTAATGAGCAGTTCTTC. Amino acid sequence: CASTHGVNEQFF. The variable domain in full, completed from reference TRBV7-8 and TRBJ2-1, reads GAGVSQSPRYKVAKRGQDVALRCDPISGHVSLFWYQQALGQGPEFLTYFQNEAQLDKSGLPSDRFFAERPEGSVSTLKIQRTQQEDSAVYLCASTHGVNEQFFGPGTRLTVL.

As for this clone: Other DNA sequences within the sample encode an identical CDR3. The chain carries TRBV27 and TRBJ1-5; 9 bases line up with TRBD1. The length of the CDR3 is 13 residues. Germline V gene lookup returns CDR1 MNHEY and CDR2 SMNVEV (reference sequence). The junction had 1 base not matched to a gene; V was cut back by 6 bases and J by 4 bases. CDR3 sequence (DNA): TGTGCCAGCAGGGGGACAGGGAATCAGCCCCAGCATTTT. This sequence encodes CASRGTGNQPQHF.

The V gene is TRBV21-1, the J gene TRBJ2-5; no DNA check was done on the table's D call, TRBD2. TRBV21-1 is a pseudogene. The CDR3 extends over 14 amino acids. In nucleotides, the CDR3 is TGTGCCAGCAGCAAAGGCGAAGGAGGGAAGACCCAGTACTTC. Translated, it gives CASSKGEGGKTQYF.

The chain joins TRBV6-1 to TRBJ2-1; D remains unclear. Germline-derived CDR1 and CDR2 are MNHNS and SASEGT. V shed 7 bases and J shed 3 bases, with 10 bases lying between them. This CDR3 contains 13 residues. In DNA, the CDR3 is TGTGCCAGCATGCTTGAGTACTACAATGAGCAGTTCTTC. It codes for CASMLEYYNEQFF.

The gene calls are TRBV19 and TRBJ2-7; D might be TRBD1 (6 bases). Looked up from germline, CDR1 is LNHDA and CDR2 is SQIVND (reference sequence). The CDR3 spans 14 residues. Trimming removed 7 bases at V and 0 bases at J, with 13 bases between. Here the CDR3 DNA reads TGTGCCAGTAAGAATCGGGACACCTCCTACGAGCAGTACTTC. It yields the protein CASKNRDTSYEQYF.

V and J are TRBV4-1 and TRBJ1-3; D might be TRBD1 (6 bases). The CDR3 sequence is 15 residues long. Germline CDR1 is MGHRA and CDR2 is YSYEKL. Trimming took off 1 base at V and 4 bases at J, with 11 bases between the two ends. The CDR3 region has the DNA TGCGCCAGCAGCCAAGTAGGAGGGGGAGGAAACACCATATATTTT. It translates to CASSQVGGGGNTIYF.

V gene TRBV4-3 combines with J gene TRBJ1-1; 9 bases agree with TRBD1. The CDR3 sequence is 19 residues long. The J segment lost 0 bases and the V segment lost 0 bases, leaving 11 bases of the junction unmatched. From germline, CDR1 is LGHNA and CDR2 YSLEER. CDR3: CASSQDARTGVGMNTEAFF. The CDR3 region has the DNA TGCGCCAGCAGCCAAGACGCTAGGACAGGGGTTGGGATGAACACTGAAGCTTTCTTT.

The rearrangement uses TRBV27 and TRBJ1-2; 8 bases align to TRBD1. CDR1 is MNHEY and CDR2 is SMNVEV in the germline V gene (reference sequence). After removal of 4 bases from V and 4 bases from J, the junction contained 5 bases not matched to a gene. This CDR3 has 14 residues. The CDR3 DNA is TGTGCCAGCAGTTCAGACAGGGGAAGCTATGGCTACACCTTC. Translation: CASSSDRGSYGYTF.

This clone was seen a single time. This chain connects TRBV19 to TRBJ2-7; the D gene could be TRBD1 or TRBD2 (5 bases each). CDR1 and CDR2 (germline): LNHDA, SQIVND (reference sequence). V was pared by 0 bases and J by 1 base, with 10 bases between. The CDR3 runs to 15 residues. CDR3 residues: CASSIEAGRSYEQYF. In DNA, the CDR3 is TGTGCCAGTAGTATAGAGGCAGGGAGATCCTACGAGCAGTACTTC.

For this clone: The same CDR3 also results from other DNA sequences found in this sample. In DNA form, the CDR3 reads TGTGCCAGTAGTATAGGGCTGTCCTACGAGCAGTACTTC. It is translated as CASSIGLSYEQYF. This chain links TRBV19 with TRBJ2-7, with D hard to call. Trimming took 1 base from V and 1 from J, leaving 5 bases between them. Germline V gene sequence: CDR1 LNHDA, CDR2 SQIVND (reference sequence). CDR3 size: 13 residues.

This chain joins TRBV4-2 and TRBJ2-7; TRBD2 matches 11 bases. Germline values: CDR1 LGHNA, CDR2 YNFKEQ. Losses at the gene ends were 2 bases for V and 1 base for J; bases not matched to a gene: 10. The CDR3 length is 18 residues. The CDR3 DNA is TGTGCCAGCAGCCAATTGACTAGCGGGATTGGAATTTCCTACGAGCAGTACTTC. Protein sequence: CASSQLTSGIGISYEQYF.

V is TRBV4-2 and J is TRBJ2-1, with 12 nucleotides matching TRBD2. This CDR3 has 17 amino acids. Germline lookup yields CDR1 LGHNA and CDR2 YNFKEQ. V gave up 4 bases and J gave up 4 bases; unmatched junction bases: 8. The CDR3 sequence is CASSRNPGTSGYNEQFF. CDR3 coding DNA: TGTGCCAGCAGCCGGAACCCCGGGACTAGCGGGTACAATGAGCAGTTCTTC.

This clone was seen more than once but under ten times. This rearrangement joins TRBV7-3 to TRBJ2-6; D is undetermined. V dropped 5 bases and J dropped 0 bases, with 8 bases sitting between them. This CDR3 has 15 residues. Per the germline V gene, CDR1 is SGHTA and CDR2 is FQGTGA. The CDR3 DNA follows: TGTGCCAGCAGCCGAGACCTCTCTGGGGCCAACGTCCTGACTTTC. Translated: CASSRDLSGANVLTF. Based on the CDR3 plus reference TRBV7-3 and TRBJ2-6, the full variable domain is GAGVSQTPSNKVTEKGKYVELRCDPISGHTALYWYRQSLGQGPEFLIYFQGTGAADDSGLPNDRFFAVRPEGSVSTLKIQRTERGDSAVYLCASSRDLSGANVLTFGAGSRLTVL.

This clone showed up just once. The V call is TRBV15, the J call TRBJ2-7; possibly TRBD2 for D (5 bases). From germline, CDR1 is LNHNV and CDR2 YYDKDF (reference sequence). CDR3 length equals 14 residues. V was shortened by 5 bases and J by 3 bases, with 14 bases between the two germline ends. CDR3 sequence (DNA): TGTGCCACCAGCTCGACTGAAGCGGACTACGAGCAGTACTTC. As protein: CATSSTEADYEQYF.

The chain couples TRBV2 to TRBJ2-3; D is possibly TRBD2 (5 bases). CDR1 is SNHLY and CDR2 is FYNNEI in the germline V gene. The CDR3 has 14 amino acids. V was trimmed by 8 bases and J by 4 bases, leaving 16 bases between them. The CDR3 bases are TGTGCCAGCCCTGGGAGAGAGTTTCCAGATACGCAGTATTTT. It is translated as CASPGREFPDTQYF.

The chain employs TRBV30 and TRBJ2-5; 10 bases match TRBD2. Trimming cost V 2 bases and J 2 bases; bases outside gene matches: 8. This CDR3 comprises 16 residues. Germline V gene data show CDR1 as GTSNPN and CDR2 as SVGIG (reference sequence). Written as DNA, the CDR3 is TGTGCCTGGAGTCCCGGACTAGCGGTAACTCAAGAGACCCAGTACTTC. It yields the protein CAWSPGLAVTQETQYF.

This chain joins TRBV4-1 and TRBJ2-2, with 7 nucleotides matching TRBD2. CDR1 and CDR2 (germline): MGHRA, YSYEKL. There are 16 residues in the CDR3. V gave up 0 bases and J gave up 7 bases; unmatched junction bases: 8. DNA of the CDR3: TGCGCCAGCAGCCAAGATGGTAACGGGAGGTACGGGGAGCTGTTTTTT. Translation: CASSQDGNGRYGELFF.

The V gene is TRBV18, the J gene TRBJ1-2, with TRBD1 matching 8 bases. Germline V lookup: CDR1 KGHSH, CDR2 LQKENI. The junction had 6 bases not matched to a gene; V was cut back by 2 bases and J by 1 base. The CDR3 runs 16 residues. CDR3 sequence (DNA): TGTGCCAGCTCACCAAACAGGGGGACCTATAACTATGGCTACACCTTC. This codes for CASSPNRGTYNYGYTF.

Here the CDR3 reads CASSSSDGDQPQHF. CDR3 in DNA: TGTGCCAGCAGCTCCTCTGACGGGGATCAGCCCCAGCATTTT. The chain links TRBV7-2 to TRBJ1-5, with D hard to call. Trimming stripped 4 bases from V and 5 bases from J, with 12 bases between. The V gene's germline CDR1 is SGHTA and CDR2 FQGNSA. The CDR3 sequence is 14 residues long.